A selection of T cell receptor beta chains follows, all from one sample in a study of T-cell reconstitution after alpha-beta-depleted transplantation in children. TCRdb passed the PCR reads through MiXCR, listing each CDR3 protein once. The sample lists 200,000 to 300,000 distinct CDR3 sequences; roughly 8% were seen once. This sample comprised PBMCs, mostly from graft donor cells, obtained 180 days after TCRalphabeta/CD19-depleted stem cell transplant. The source of these receptors is a male patient under 18 who had a stem cell transplant for acute lymphoblastic leukemia, so the T cells may come from the graft donor. CDR3s include the opening cysteine and the closing phenylalanine or tryptophan. Fields, in order: J gene, clone size, V gene, D gene, CDR3 DNA, CDR3 protein. D genes are given only for firm matches. Only some rows state a clone size, as once, few, many or a class for expanded clones.

TRBJ1-1,many,TRBV6-1,NA,TGTGCCAGCAGTGAACGCACGGCAGCTTTCTTT,CASSERTAAFF
TRBJ2-1,many,TRBV7-9,TRBD1,TGTGCCAGCAGCCTCGGGACAGGGGCCATAAATGAGCAGTTCTTC,CASSLGTGAINEQFF
TRBJ1-6,few,TRBV3-1,TRBD1,TGTGCCAGCAGCCCCGATCACAGGGGGTCACCCCTCCACTTT,CASSPDHRGSPLHF
TRBJ2-1,many,TRBV24-1,TRBD2,TGTGCCACCAGTGACGCTAGCGGGGGTCGCTTGGATGAGCAGTTCTTC,CATSDASGGRLDEQFF
TRBJ2-3,many,TRBV24-1,NA,TGTGCCACCGGGGCCACAGATACGCAGTATTTT,CATGATDTQYF
TRBJ2-7,many,TRBV5-1,TRBD2,TGCGCCAGCAGCGTATTGCTAGCGGGAGGCCACCTGGAGCAGTACTTC,CASSVLLAGGHLEQYF
TRBJ1-5,many,TRBV6-5,TRBD1,TGTGCCAGCAGTTGGGACAGGGGGAATCAGCCCCAGCATTTT,CASSWDRGNQPQHF
TRBJ2-2,many,TRBV7-9,NA,TGTGCCAACCGACAGACGAACACCGGGGAGCTGTTTTTT,CANRQTNTGELFF
TRBJ2-7,many,TRBV29-1,TRBD1,TGCAGCGTCTGGGACAGGGTTTCCTACGAGCAGTACTTC,CSVWDRVSYEQYF
TRBJ2-1,few,TRBV7-8,TRBD1,TGTGCCAGCAGCCTAACCGGACAGGGGGCAGCGGGGGACTCCTACAATGAGCAGTTCTTC,CASSLTGQGAAGDSYNEQFF
TRBJ1-2,many,TRBV4-3,NA,TGCGCCAGCAGCCAAGACTCAAGAGTGGTAAAAAGGACCTTC,CASSQDSRVVKRTF
TRBJ1-2,many,TRBV5-1,TRBD1,TGCGCCAGCAGCCGGGGGACGACAGGGGGCAGGATCGGCTATGGCTACACCTTC,CASSRGTTGGRIGYGYTF
TRBJ2-5,many,TRBV7-2,NA,TGTGCCAGCAGACCCCACAGGGAAGAGACCCAGTACTTC,CASRPHREETQYF
TRBJ2-1,many,TRBV6-2/TRBV6-3,TRBD2,TGTGCCAGCAGTTACTTCCTACCGGGACTAGGAAATGAGCAGTTCTTC,CASSYFLPGLGNEQFF
TRBJ2-3,many,TRBV27,TRBD2,TGTGCCAGCAGTTGGCGAAGCGGGAGATGGGGTGGGACGCAGTATTTT,CASSWRSGRWGGTQYF
TRBJ1-6,many,TRBV4-1,NA,TGCGCCAGCAGCCAAGCCCCTGGTTCACCCCTCCACTTT,CASSQAPGSPLHF
TRBJ2-7,many,TRBV12-3/TRBV12-4,TRBD1,TGTGCCAGCAGTGTCCGGGACAGGGGGCGCGAGCAGTACTTC,CASSVRDRGREQYF
TRBJ2-3,few,TRBV4-2,NA,TGTGCCAGCAGCCACAACACAAGGGGGGCTGGATGGGGAGATACGCAGTATTTT,CASSHNTRGAGWGDTQYF
TRBJ2-1,many,TRBV14,NA,TGTGCCAGCAGCCAATGGAGGGACAATGAGCAGTTCTTC,CASSQWRDNEQFF
TRBJ1-5,few,TRBV19,NA,TGTGCCAGTGACAGGTCTATAAGGGAACAGCCCCAGCATTTT,CASDRSIREQPQHF
TRBJ2-2,many,TRBV9,NA,TGTGCCAGCAGCGTAGGGGGCGGTTCGAACACCGGGGAGCTGTTTTTT,CASSVGGGSNTGELFF
TRBJ1-2,many,TRBV5-1,NA,TGCGCCAGCAGCTTGGTCTACAGGGACATGGGCTATGGCTACACCTTC,CASSLVYRDMGYGYTF
TRBJ1-1,many,TRBV18,TRBD1,TGTGCCAGCTCATACAGGGGGGAAGCTTTCTTT,CASSYRGEAFF
TRBJ2-2,many,TRBV12-3/TRBV12-4,NA,TGTGCCAGCAGTTTAGGGGCCGCCGGGGAGCTGTTTTTT,CASSLGAAGELFF
TRBJ2-7,many,TRBV7-6,TRBD2,TGTGCCAGCAGCTTAGGGGCCAGGGACTACTACGAGCAGTACTTC,CASSLGARDYYEQYF
TRBJ2-7,many,TRBV5-1,TRBD1,TGCGCCAGCAGCTCCTCTACAGGGGTCAGCTACGAGCAGTACTTC,CASSSSTGVSYEQYF
TRBJ2-1,many,TRBV9,NA,TGTGCCAGCAGCGTAGGCTTTGAGCAGTTCTTC,CASSVGFEQFF
TRBJ1-3,NA,TRBV12-3/TRBV12-4,NA,TGTGCCAGCAGTCGTAGACAGGCCTCTGGAAACACCATATATTTT,CASSRRQASGNTIYF
TRBJ2-3,many,TRBV5-1,TRBD2,TGCGCCAGCAGCTTGGCCTCTAGCGGGAGCACAGATACGCAGTATTTT,CASSLASSGSTDTQYF
TRBJ1-1,many,TRBV29-1,TRBD1,TGCAGCGTTCGACCTCTAACAGGGGGTTGGGTAGTGAACACTGAAGCTTTCTTT,CSVRPLTGGWVVNTEAFF
TRBJ2-7,many,TRBV4-1,TRBD1,TGCGCCAGCAGCCAAGATCCGGGGACAGGTCCCTACGAGCAGTACTTC,CASSQDPGTGPYEQYF
TRBJ2-1,few,TRBV6-5,TRBD2,TGTGCCAGCAGTTACTCGACAGTGACTAGCAGCAATGAGCAGTTCTTC,CASSYSTVTSSNEQFF
TRBJ1-5,many,TRBV28,TRBD1,TGTGCCAGCAGTTTCGGACAGGTAGATCAGCCCCAGCATTTT,CASSFGQVDQPQHF
TRBJ1-1,many,TRBV4-3,NA,TGCGCCAGCAGCCAAGAGTCAGGGGTTAACACTGAAGCTTTCTTT,CASSQESGVNTEAFF
TRBJ2-3,many,TRBV12-3/TRBV12-4,TRBD1,TGTGCCAGCAGTTTGGGACAGGTCGGCAAGTATTTT,CASSLGQVGKYF
TRBJ1-3,many,TRBV5-1,NA,TGCGCCAGCAGAGCAGGGGCTGGAAACACCATATATTTT,CASRAGAGNTIYF
TRBJ2-5,many,TRBV20-1,NA,TGCAGTGCTAGAATCCCAATCTTACAAGAGACCCAGTACTTC,CSARIPILQETQYF
TRBJ2-2,many,TRBV4-3,NA,TGCGCCAGCAGCCCGGGGGCCCTGAACACCGGGGAGCTGTTTTTT,CASSPGALNTGELFF
TRBJ2-2,many,TRBV20-1,NA,TGCAGTGCTAGTGGCGGGGAAGGGACCGGGGAGCTGTTTTTT,CSASGGEGTGELFF
TRBJ1-6,many,TRBV11-2,NA,TGTGCCAGCAGCTTAGCGGAGACAGGAAATTCACCCCTCCACTTT,CASSLAETGNSPLHF